Listed below are T cell receptor beta chains from one sample, sequenced in a study of cytomegalovirus exposure and HLA in healthy donors. Here immunoSEQ multiplex PCR was the method, and the copy in TCRdb shows in-frame clones only, minus some. The sample has over 100,000 clones, approximately 71% seen once. The sample taken for sequencing was PBMCs. The receptors were gathered from a middle-aged man in good health and CMV-seronegative. Each CDR3 is given with its conserved first and last residue. Where a row states a size, it is once, few, many or the class of an expanded clone; other rows omit it.

>TRBJ2-7|NA|TRBV11-2
CASSLRGEQYF
>TRBJ1-3|NA|TRBV7-2
CASSPQVSGNTIYF
>TRBJ1-1|NA|TRBV27
CASSLFAGVMNTEAFF
>TRBJ2-7|NA|TRBV5-8
CASSFASGGYEQYF
>TRBJ1-2|NA|TRBV19
CASSTGTGDNYGYTF
>TRBJ2-1|NA|TRBV7-8
CASSLPSNEQFF
>TRBJ1-1|few|TRBV4-2
CASSQIEQGNTEAFF
>TRBJ1-1|once|TRBV10-3
CAISVGGVTEAFF
>TRBJ2-1|NA|TRBV29-1
CSVLGQTNEQFF
>TRBJ2-7|NA|TRBV30
CAWRGGYEQYF
>TRBJ1-2|NA|TRBV29-1
CSVYPTVPGYTF
>TRBJ2-2|NA|TRBV6-1
CASSSELTGELFF
>TRBJ2-2|NA|TRBV5-6
CASSLGGSGVTTGELFF
>TRBJ1-5|NA|TRBV19
CASNRGRGSNQPQHF
>TRBJ2-3|NA|TRBV15
CATSSLDYRSTDTQYF
>TRBJ2-7|few|TRBV19
CASSQTASSYEQYF
>TRBJ1-1|NA|TRBV13
CASSPGTANVDTEAFF
>TRBJ1-5|few|TRBV7-2
CASSFGTGNQPQHF
>TRBJ2-5|NA|TRBV6-1
CASRTGGWETQYF
>TRBJ1-5|NA|TRBV18
CASSRQGAGYSNQPQHF
>TRBJ1-2|NA|TRBV16
CASSHRNRAGYTF
>TRBJ1-1|NA|TRBV7-9
CASSARTGVNTEAFF
>TRBJ2-5|NA|TRBV5-1
CASSLMASGGKQETQYF
>TRBJ1-5|few|TRBV4-2
CASSQARASNQPQHF
>TRBJ2-2|NA|TRBV2
CASRKGDIETGELFF
>TRBJ1-3|NA|TRBV10-3
CAIRDSPGNTIYF
>TRBJ1-3|NA|TRBV5-1
CASSPTGGVSGNTIYF
>TRBJ2-3|NA|TRBV5-8
CASSFGNTQYF
>TRBJ2-2|once|TRBV19
CASTGMGTGELFF
>TRBJ1-1|few|TRBV12-2
CASRPNRGRGENTEAFF
>TRBJ2-1|NA|TRBV6-1
CASSDGLAGGPDEQFF
>TRBJ2-5|NA|TRBV6-5
CASSPGLQYQETQYF
>TRBJ2-2|NA|TRBV29-1
CSALTGGNTGELFF
>TRBJ2-5|NA|TRBV7-3
CASSPRPQVETQYF
>TRBJ2-7|NA|TRBV2
CASSGKGDEQYF
>TRBJ1-3|NA|TRBV5-1
CASSLEGASSGNTIYF
>TRBJ2-1|NA|TRBV9
CASSPSGGVSSYNEQFF
>TRBJ1-4|NA|TRBV6-5
CASRKYGATNEKLFF
>TRBJ1-5|NA|TRBV15
CATSRDIDTYSNQPQHF
>TRBJ2-7|NA|TRBV6-5
CASSYSGARSYEQYF
>TRBJ1-3|NA|TRBV4-2
CASSQDRGGNTIYF
>TRBJ1-2|NA|TRBV2
CASSDSTVPNYGYTF
>TRBJ2-2|NA|TRBV5-6
CASSQAPGLVLSGELFF
>TRBJ2-3|NA|TRBV6-1
CASSELAGADTQYF
>TRBJ2-5|NA|TRBV11-2
CASSLVGGYQETQYF
>TRBJ1-1|NA|TRBV11-3
CASSWASDTEAFF
>TRBJ2-7|few|TRBV6-6
CASSSPGWREQYF
>TRBJ1-5|NA|TRBV9
CASSVVRTGVDQPQHF
>TRBJ2-3|NA|TRBV9
CASSVRQESTDTQYF
>TRBJ1-1|NA|TRBV6-1
CASSEPTGGVRGTEAFF